This TCR beta chain was identified in a study of identical twins. TCRdb redid the calling of the 5' RACE reads with MiXCR, one entry per CDR3 protein. The sample has fewer than 550,000 distinct CDR3 sequences; approximately 14% are singletons. This CDR3 is 14 amino acids long. Trimming shortened V by 5 bases and J by 0 bases, and 8 bases separated the two germline ends. Per germline, CDR1 SGHAT and CDR2 FQNNGV. A further study also used this sample, focusing on yellow fever vaccine responses in identical twins.

This chain connects TRBV11-2 to TRBJ1-3; D is ambiguous. This receptor was identified in a woman in her late teens or twenties in good health. Sequenced input: CD4+ T cells sorted from blood. CDR3 in amino acids: CASSRISSGNTIYF. The CDR3 coding sequence is TGTGCCAGCAGCCGGATAAGCTCTGGAAACACCATATATTTT.